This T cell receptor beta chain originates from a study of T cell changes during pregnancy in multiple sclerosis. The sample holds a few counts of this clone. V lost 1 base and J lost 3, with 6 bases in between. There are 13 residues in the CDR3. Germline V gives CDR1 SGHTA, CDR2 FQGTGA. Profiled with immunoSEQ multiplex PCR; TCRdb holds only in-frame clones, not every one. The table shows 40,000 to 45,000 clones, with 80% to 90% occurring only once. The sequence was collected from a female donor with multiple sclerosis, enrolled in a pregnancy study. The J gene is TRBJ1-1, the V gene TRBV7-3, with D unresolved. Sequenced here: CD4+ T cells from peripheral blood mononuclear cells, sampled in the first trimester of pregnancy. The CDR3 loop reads CASSLRGDTEAFF. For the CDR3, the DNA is TGTGCCAGCAGCTTAAGGGGAGACACTGAAGCTTTCTTT.